The 7 T cell receptor beta chains reported below all come from one sample, sequenced in a study of PD-L1 blockade in urothelial cancer. Libraries were prepared by immunoSEQ multiplex PCR; TCRdb keeps only in-frame clonotypes and omits some of them. The repertoire holds under 25,000 clones, with more than 65% as singletons. Time point in this sample: peripheral blood 6 weeks after treatment start. The sample here was PBMCs, taken around atezolizumab (anti-PD-L1) treatment. The receptors come from a man aged 70 or older with urothelial cancer.

This chain uses TRBV9 with TRBJ2-2, with D possibly being TRBD2 (6 bases). Looked up from germline, CDR1 is SGDLS and CDR2 is YYNGEE. The CDR3 spans 14 residues. The germline V and J ends were trimmed by 0 bases and 7 bases, with 10 bases remaining between them. The CDR3 DNA sequence: TGTGCCAGCAGCGTAGAACTGACTAGCGGGGAGCTGTTTTTT. Its translation: CASSVELTSGELFF.

The genes are TRBV5-1 and TRBJ2-5; D is possibly TRBD1 (5 bases). This CDR3 has 16 amino acids. The V gene lost 4 bases and the J gene lost 5 bases, with 21 bases spanning the gap. Germline loops: CDR1 SGHRS, CDR2 YFSETQ. The chain's CDR3 is CASSHQGVSPYETQYF. The CDR3 nucleotides read TGCGCCAGCAGCCATCAAGGGGTATCACCCTATGAGACCCAGTACTTC.

V gene TRBV11-2 combines with J gene TRBJ2-1; D might be TRBD2 (6 bases). The CDR3 contains 16 residues. Germline V gene lookup returns CDR1 SGHAT and CDR2 FQNNGV. V was trimmed by 5 bases and J by 1 base, leaving 15 bases between them. CDR3 amino acids: CASSPGISGSYNEQFF. For the CDR3, the DNA is TGTGCCAGCAGCCCTGGGATTAGCGGTTCCTACAATGAGCAGTTCTTC. The whole variable domain, remainder taken from reference TRBV11-2 and TRBJ2-1, is EAGVAQSPRYKIIEKRQSVAFWCNPISGHATLYWYQQILGQGPKLLIQFQNNGVVDDSQLPKDRFSAERLKGVDSTLKIQPAKLEDSAVYLCASSPGISGSYNEQFFGPGTRLTVL.

V usage is TRBV28 and J usage is TRBJ1-5, with TRBD1 matching over 8 bases. The CDR3 length is 13 residues. Germline CDR1 is MDHEN and CDR2 is SYDVKM. V lost 6 bases and J lost 7; bases outside the gene matches: 5. CDR3: CASRRTGKQPQHF. The CDR3 region has the DNA TGTGCCAGCAGACGGACAGGGAAACAGCCCCAGCATTTT.

V gene TRBV10-3 combines with J gene TRBJ2-7; no clear D. CDR1 is ENHRY, CDR2 SYGVKD, per germline. This CDR3 has 13 residues. Trimming pared 7 bases from V and 3 bases from J, leaving 13 bases between. CDR3 sequence reads: CAITPGTSYEQYF. CDR3 bases: TGTGCCATCACCCCGGGTACCAGCTACGAGCAGTACTTC.

The chain combines TRBV7-3 with TRBJ2-1; 7 bases match TRBD2. The CDR3 extends over 15 amino acids. Looked up from germline, CDR1 is SGHTA and CDR2 is FQGTGA. V shed 7 bases and J 7 bases; nucleotides not matched to a gene: 13. CDR3 protein: CASTPLGLPLNEQFF. The CDR3 region has the DNA TGTGCCAGCACCCCGCTGGGACTACCCTTGAATGAGCAGTTCTTC.

This clone showed up just once. The chain carries TRBV5-1 and TRBJ2-5; the match to TRBD2 covers 10 bases. The CDR3 runs 15 residues. Germline CDR1 and CDR2: SGHRS and YFSETQ. V lost 4 bases and J lost 5; bases outside the gene matches: 8. The CDR3 coding sequence is TGCGCCAGCAGCGCCAGCGGGGGGGCAGGGGAGACCCAGTACTTC. Translation gives CASSASGGAGETQYF.